These 17 T cell receptor beta chains share one sample of origin, sequenced in a study of blood T cell repertoires in COVID-19. Sequenced by immunoSEQ multiplex PCR; TCRdb stores in-frame clones only, minus some. The profile covers approximately 300,000 clones, with roughly 89% appearing a single time and around 4.5% taken by the ten largest. Sequencing input: PBMCs or T cells enriched from blood (not recorded which). These receptors all come from a woman aged 18-30 years with acute COVID-19.

This CDR3 reads CASSAGFSYEQYF. CDR3 DNA sequence: TGTGCCAGCAGCGCGGGATTCTCCTACGAGCAGTACTTC. The chain recombines TRBV6-5 with TRBJ2-7; a possible D gene is TRBD2 (6 bases). The V end was cut by 6 bases, the J end by 0 bases, with 9 bases between. The CDR3 spans 13 residues. From germline, CDR1 is MNHEY and CDR2 SVGAGI.

This clone appeared once. The chain links TRBV6-5 to TRBJ2-2; D perhaps matches TRBD2 (5 bases). The CDR3 is 15 amino acids. The V end lost 6 bases, the J end lost 0 bases, and 11 bases lay between the germline ends. CDR1 and CDR2 from the germline V gene are MNHEY and SVGAGI. The CDR3 is CASRIGLTNTGELFF. CDR3 bases: TGTGCCAGCAGGATAGGACTTACGAACACCGGGGAGCTGTTTTTT.

The CDR3 protein is CASSQIRSTGELFF. The CDR3 region has the DNA TGTGCCAGCTCTCAAATAAGGAGCACCGGGGAGCTGTTTTTT. V usage is TRBV18 and J usage is TRBJ2-2; D unclear. The germline V gene has CDR1 KGHSH and CDR2 LQKENI. The CDR3 contains 14 residues. V gave up 6 bases and J gave up 4 bases, with 12 bases separating them.

The chain is built from TRBV28 and TRBJ1-1; D is unresolved. The V and J ends lost 3 bases and 7 bases respectively, with 9 bases between them. Germline CDR1 and CDR2: MDHEN and SYDVKM. This CDR3 contains 12 residues. CDR3 residues: CASSLDGVEAFF. The DNA for the CDR3 is TGTGCCAGCAGTTTGGATGGAGTTGAAGCTTTCTTT.

The chain is built from TRBV5-8 and TRBJ1-2; 7 bases fit TRBD1. The CDR3 is made up of 14 amino acids. After removal of 4 bases from V and 4 bases from J, the junction contained 7 bases not matched to a gene. CDR1 and CDR2 from the germline V gene are SGHTS and YDEGEE. CDR3 coding DNA: TGTGCCAGCAGCCTCCGACAGGGAACCTATGGCTACACCTTC. It is translated as CASSLRQGTYGYTF.

The V and J genes are TRBV5-1 and TRBJ2-3, with 8 bases identical to TRBD1. The J segment lost 5 bases and the V segment lost 0 bases, leaving 2 bases of the junction unmatched. This CDR3 comprises 14 residues. Germline V lookup: CDR1 SGHRS, CDR2 YFSETQ. In nucleotides, the CDR3 is TGCGCCAGCAGCTTGGCCGACAGGGGAGATACGCAGTATTTT. It specifies CASSLADRGDTQYF.

This CDR3 reads CASSLKGYSPYEQYF. CDR3 nucleotides: TGTGCCAGCAGTTTAAAGGGGTACTCCCCCTACGAGCAGTACTTC. The V gene is TRBV28, the J gene TRBJ2-7, with D maybe TRBD1 (5 bases). The CDR3 runs to 15 residues. Germline V gene lookup returns CDR1 MDHEN and CDR2 SYDVKM. Trimming pared 2 bases from V and 2 bases from J, leaving 13 bases between.

The chain combines TRBV18 with TRBJ2-7, with unresolved D. Deletions cut 2 bases from V and 3 bases from J, with 14 bases between. The CDR3 loop spans 15 amino acids. The V gene's germline CDR1 is KGHSH and CDR2 LQKENI. As DNA, the CDR3 is TGTGCCAGCTCACCAGGCACAGTCAAATACTACGAGCAGTACTTC. Its translation is CASSPGTVKYYEQYF.

This rearrangement joins TRBV19 to TRBJ1-5; TRBD1 might be the D (6 bases). V was shortened by 5 bases and J by 0 bases, with 11 bases between the two germline ends. The V gene's germline CDR1 is LNHDA and CDR2 SQIVND (reference sequence). This CDR3 has 15 amino acids. The CDR3 here is CASSQGGYSNQPQHF. The CDR3 DNA follows: TGTGCCAGTAGTCAAGGGGGTTATAGCAATCAGCCCCAGCATTTT.

CDR3 sequence reads: CASSPGTWATQYF. In DNA, the CDR3 is TGTGCCAGCAGCCCCGGGACTTGGGCGACCCAGTACTTC. The J gene is TRBJ2-5, the V gene TRBV11-2, with a possible D match to TRBD2 (6 bases). The CDR3 covers 13 residues. Germline lookup yields CDR1 SGHAT and CDR2 FQNNGV. Trimming shortened V by 5 bases and J by 7 bases, and 14 bases separated the two germline ends. The full variable domain, in which reference TRBV11-2 and TRBJ2-5 provide the parts outside the CDR3, is EAGVAQSPRYKIIEKRQSVAFWCNPISGHATLYWYQQILGQGPKLLIQFQNNGVVDDSQLPKDRFSAERLKGVDSTLKIQPAKLEDSAVYLCASSPGTWATQYFGPGTRLLVL.

This chain connects TRBV28 to TRBJ1-6, with 9 bases that match TRBD1. V shed 3 bases, J shed 10 bases, and the junction held 7 bases outside the gene matches. This CDR3 is 15 amino acids long. CDR1 and CDR2 (germline): MDHEN, SYDVKM. DNA of the CDR3: TGTGCCAGCAGTTTCGGGGACAGGGAACGGTCACCCCTCCACTTT. It is translated as CASSFGDRERSPLHF.

The chain recombines TRBV7-9 with TRBJ2-3; TRBD1 matches at 10 bases. The CDR3 covers 15 residues. Trimming cost V 5 bases and J 2 bases; bases outside gene matches: 4. Germline-derived CDR1 and CDR2 are SEHNR and FQNEAQ (reference sequence). CDR3 protein: CASSPDRGFTDTQYF. The CDR3 DNA reads as TGTGCCAGCAGCCCGGACAGGGGGTTCACAGATACGCAGTATTTT.

This rearrangement joins TRBV9 to TRBJ1-5; 7 bases map to TRBD1. With 3 bases clipped from V and 7 bases from J, the junction kept 4 bases outside the gene matches. Germline values: CDR1 SGDLS, CDR2 YYNGEE. This CDR3 spans 13 amino acids. CDR3 in amino acids: CASSAQGDQPQHF. As DNA, the CDR3 is TGTGCCAGCAGCGCGCAGGGGGACCAGCCCCAGCATTTT.

As for this clone: The sample holds other DNA sequences that translate to the same CDR3. V is TRBV20-1 and J is TRBJ1-2; no definite D call. The CDR3 has 10 amino acids. V lost 5 bases to trimming and J lost 5 bases, with 6 bases between them. Germline CDR1 DFQATT, CDR2 SNEGSKA (reference sequence). In nucleotides, the CDR3 is TGCAGTGCTTCCCAGTATGGCTACACCTTC. Protein product: CSASQYGYTF.

This chain links TRBV18 with TRBJ1-1; no definite D call. This CDR3 has 14 residues. V shed 0 bases and J shed 11 bases, with 16 bases lying between them. Germline V gene lookup returns CDR1 KGHSH and CDR2 LQKENI. The CDR3 loop reads CASSPPGPFLQAFF. Here the CDR3 DNA reads TGTGCCAGCTCACCACCGGGTCCTTTCCTACAGGCTTTCTTT. The variable domain in full, completed from reference TRBV18 and TRBJ1-1, reads NAGVMQNPRHLVRRRGQEARLRCSPMKGHSHVYWYRQLPEEGLKFMVYLQKENIIDESGMPKERFSAEFPKEGPSILRIQQVVRGDSAAYFCASSPPGPFLQAFFGQGTRLTVV.

The V gene is TRBV6-6, the J gene TRBJ2-3, with TRBD1 matching 7 bases. The CDR3 contains 17 residues. V lost 5 bases and J lost 1; bases outside the gene matches: 12. The V gene's germline CDR1 is MNHNY and CDR2 SVGAGI (reference sequence). DNA for the CDR3: TGTGCCAGCAGTCGAATAAACCAGGGGGACCGCACAGATACGCAGTATTTT. Protein: CASSRINQGDRTDTQYF.

The chain carries TRBV7-2 and TRBJ2-1; 9 bases map to TRBD2. The CDR3 spans 16 residues. V shed 5 bases, J shed 0 bases, and the junction held 5 bases outside the gene matches. Germline values: CDR1 SGHTA, CDR2 FQGNSA. CDR3 nucleotide sequence: TGTGCCAGCAGCCCTAGCGGGACTAGCTCCTACAATGAGCAGTTCTTC. It yields the protein CASSPSGTSSYNEQFF.